The clone carrying this T cell receptor (beta chain) was detected ten times or more. What it binds is unknown. The data were taken from a study of T cell repertoires in cytomegalovirus infection. Looking at the study overall: Public TCR beta signatures were indicative of both CMV infection and a matching HLA type. Findings and caveats of the study: It was HLA-C-restricted CMV-specific TCR beta clonotypes that dominated the response ex vivo. Totalled public TCR beta family frequency picked out people who carried CMV plus the relevant HLA.

MiXCR, applied by TCRdb to the reads, yields one record per CDR3 protein. The data hold about 260,000 distinct CDR3 sequences, with roughly an eighth observed a single time. V shed 2 bases, J shed 8 bases, and the junction held 12 bases outside the gene matches. Per germline, CDR1 SGHTA and CDR2 FQGTGA. The CDR3 has 16 amino acids. The chain employs TRBV7-3 and TRBJ2-1; 7 bases fit TRBD2. Source material: PBMCs. The clonotype comes from a human donor in good health (CMV status not recorded). Some clones in this sample may be carry-over from other donors' samples. As DNA, the CDR3 is TGTGCCAGCAGCTTACCGGGAAGCGGGAAGTTGGATGAGCAGTTCTTC. Translated: CASSLPGSGKLDEQFF.